The 18 T cell receptor beta chains presented below share a single source sample, sequenced in a study of T cells after yellow fever vaccination. TCRdb processed the 5' RACE reads anew with MiXCR; each CDR3 protein has one entry. The sample holds 15,000 to 20,000 distinct CDR3 sequences, less than 5% seen once. Sequenced material: PBMCs, either bulk or a sorted T-cell subset (CD4+, CD8+, memory, or dextramer-sorted; not recorded which), taken 15 days after the yellow fever booster vaccination. These receptors came from a man aged 25 to 40 who received the YFV17D yellow fever vaccine.

This clonotype has ten or more counts. The rearrangement joins TRBV29-1 to TRBJ2-1, with no clear D. The CDR3 runs 14 residues. Germline V gives CDR1 SQVTM, CDR2 ANQGSEA. The V gene lost 5 bases and the J gene lost 7 bases, with 18 bases spanning the gap. This CDR3 reads CSVPWRTSSNEQFF. CDR3 nucleotides: TGCAGCGTTCCTTGGCGGACCAGTTCTAATGAGCAGTTCTTC.

This clonotype was seen many times. This sequence joins TRBV10-1 and TRBJ2-7, with 8 bases fitting TRBD2. V lost 7 bases and J lost 0; bases outside the gene matches: 14. CDR1 is WNHNN, CDR2 SYGVQD, per germline (reference sequence). There are 17 residues in the CDR3. The DNA of the CDR3 is TGCGCCAGCACTCCGGATGGGGCGGGAGGCCCCTCCTACGAGCAGTACTTC. Amino acids: CASTPDGAGGPSYEQYF.

This clonotype was picked up many times. The chain employs TRBV6-5 and TRBJ1-2, with no clear D. CDR3 length: 13 amino acids. The V end lost 2 bases, the J end lost 6 bases, and 10 bases lay between the germline ends. In germline, CDR1 is MNHEY, CDR2 SVGAGI. CDR3: CASSYAAGHGYTF. The CDR3, as DNA: TGTGCCAGCAGTTACGCGGCAGGACATGGCTACACCTTC.

Relative to its sample, this clonotype is medium-sized (0.01 to 0.1%). This rearrangement joins TRBV4-2 to TRBJ2-1, with 8 positions matching TRBD2. The CDR3 is made up of 16 amino acids. J lost 7 bases, V lost 6 bases, and 14 bases had no gene match. Germline V gene data show CDR1 as LGHNA and CDR2 as YNFKEQ. CDR3 sequence: CASSRPGRDPWNEQFF. In DNA, the CDR3 is TGTGCCAGCAGTCGACCCGGGAGGGATCCTTGGAATGAGCAGTTCTTC.

This clonotype was counted ten times or more. The chain joins TRBV27 to TRBJ2-7; TRBD1 aligns across 7 bases. The CDR3 runs to 15 residues. Looked up from germline, CDR1 is MNHEY and CDR2 is SMNVEV (reference sequence). J lost 3 bases, V lost 4 bases, and 9 bases had no gene match. Written as DNA, the CDR3 is TGTGCCAGCAGTTCCCTAGGGACAGCAGACTACGAGCAGTACTTC. This gives the protein CASSSLGTADYEQYF.

In its sample, this clonotype ranks as medium-sized. The rearrangement uses TRBV10-3 and TRBJ2-3; weak D call: TRBD2 (6 bases). With 0 bases removed from V and 1 base from J, the gap between germline ends came to 14 bases. The CDR3 length is 17 residues. Per the germline V gene, CDR1 is ENHRY and CDR2 is SYGVKD. CDR3 amino acids: CAISESYESSGTDTQYF. The CDR3 DNA reads TGTGCCATCAGTGAGTCGTACGAGTCTAGCGGCACAGATACGCAGTATTTT.

This clonotype has a count of ten or more. The V gene is TRBV6-2 or TRBV6-3, the J gene TRBJ2-2; 11 positions match TRBD2. The CDR3 loop spans 17 amino acids. Germline V gene sequence: CDR1 MNHEY, CDR2 SVGEGT. J gave up 0 bases and V 5 bases, and 5 bases lay outside the gene matches. The CDR3 DNA reads as TGTGCCAGCAGTGGTAGACTAGCGGGGCCGAACACCGGGGAGCTGTTTTTT. Amino acids: CASSGRLAGPNTGELFF.

Many counts were recorded for this clonotype. V gene TRBV24-1 combines with J gene TRBJ2-3; D is perhaps TRBD1 (6 bases). With 0 bases removed from V and 2 bases from J, the gap between germline ends came to 11 bases. The CDR3 has 16 amino acids. Germline V CDR1 and CDR2: KGHDR, SFDVKD. The CDR3 region has the DNA TGTGCCACCAGTGATTTGCCGGCAGGGGACACAGATACGCAGTATTTT. Its translation is CATSDLPAGDTDTQYF.

At least ten counts were recorded for this clonotype. This chain joins TRBV7-2 and TRBJ1-2; D unresolved. V was pared by 0 bases and J by 6 bases, with 14 bases between. CDR3 size: 15 residues. CDR1 and CDR2 from the germline V gene are SGHTA and FQGNSA. The CDR3 region is CASSLAGRSGDGYTF. The DNA for the CDR3 is TGTGCCAGCAGCTTAGCGGGAAGAAGCGGGGATGGCTACACCTTC.

Ten or more counts support this clonotype. The chain carries TRBV12-3 or TRBV12-4 and TRBJ2-1; 11 nucleotides agree with TRBD2. The CDR3 is 14 amino acids. With V trimmed by 1 base and J by 12 bases, 5 bases remained unmatched. CDR3 sequence (DNA): TGTGCCAGCAGTTTAGGGCTAGCGGGAGGAGTGCAGTTCTTC. Its protein product is CASSLGLAGGVQFF.

This clonotype was found many times. J is TRBJ2-7 and V is TRBV12-3 or TRBV12-4; a possible D gene is TRBD2 (7 bases). V lost 6 bases to trimming and J lost 2 bases, with 14 bases between them. The CDR3 runs to 14 residues. In DNA, the CDR3 is TGTGCCAGCAGGGAGCGGGACACTACCTACGAGCAGTACTTC. Translation: CASRERDTTYEQYF.

In this sample, this clonotype turned up many times. The V call is TRBV19, the J call TRBJ2-7, with TRBD1 matching over 9 bases. The CDR3 has 14 residues. With 4 bases clipped from V and 1 base from J, the junction kept 2 bases outside the gene matches. Looked up from germline, CDR1 is LNHDA and CDR2 is SQIVND (reference sequence). CDR3 bases: TGTGCCAGTAGTACCGGGACAGGGTCCTACGAGCAGTACTTC. It translates to CASSTGTGSYEQYF.

This clonotype has a count of ten or more. The V and J genes are TRBV12-3 or TRBV12-4 and TRBJ2-6; TRBD1 matches at 7 bases. V shed 6 bases, J shed 0 bases, and the junction held 11 bases outside the gene matches. This CDR3 has 18 residues. CDR3 protein: CASSNTPGQSSGANVLTF. DNA of the CDR3: TGTGCCAGCAGCAACACCCCGGGACAGTCCTCTGGGGCCAACGTCCTGACTTTC.

This clonotype was recorded many times. The V gene is TRBV6-5, the J gene TRBJ2-7; D tentatively fits TRBD1 or TRBD2 (6 bases each). The CDR3 runs 15 residues. V gave up 4 bases and J gave up 3 bases, with 16 bases separating them. CDR1 and CDR2 from the germline V gene are MNHEY and SVGAGI. The CDR3 DNA reads as TGTGCCAGCAGTTCTACGGGGGCGGGACTCTACGAGCAGTACTTC. Translation: CASSSTGAGLYEQYF.

Many counts were recorded for this clonotype. The chain employs TRBV5-5 and TRBJ2-1; D is unresolved. With 0 bases removed from V and 5 bases from J, the gap between germline ends came to 9 bases. This CDR3 is 14 amino acids long. The germline V gene encodes CDR1 SGHKS and CDR2 YYEKEE (reference sequence). The CDR3 region is CASSLDQWDNEQFF. CDR3 bases: TGTGCCAGCAGCTTGGACCAATGGGACAATGAGCAGTTCTTC. Combining the CDR3 with reference TRBV5-5 and TRBJ2-1 gives the whole variable domain DAGVTQSPTHLIKTRGQQVTLRCSPISGHKSVSWYQQVLGQGPQFIFQYYEKEERGRGNFPDRFSARQFPNYSSELNVNALLLGDSALYLCASSLDQWDNEQFFGPGTRLTVL.

In its sample, this clonotype was seen many times. This chain links TRBV20-1 with TRBJ1-5; perhaps TRBD1 as D (5 bases). The V gene lost 3 bases and the J gene lost 0 bases, with 6 bases spanning the gap. The CDR3 has 13 amino acids. In germline, CDR1 is DFQATT, CDR2 SNEGSKA (reference sequence). The CDR3 reads CSASQGSNQPQHF. In nucleotides, the CDR3 is TGCAGTGCTAGTCAGGGTAGCAATCAGCCCCAGCATTTT.

This clonotype was seen many times. The chain uses TRBV7-2 and TRBJ1-5; D uncertain. Germline-derived CDR1 and CDR2 are SGHTA and FQGNSA. Trimming left V 5 bases short and J 5 bases short, with 10 bases between. The CDR3 covers 13 residues. The chain's CDR3 is CASSPNADQPQHF. The CDR3 bases are TGTGCCAGCAGCCCCAATGCTGATCAGCCCCAGCATTTT.

This clonotype was observed many times. This CDR3 reads CASSTGTGETQYF. CDR3 DNA: TGTGCCAGCAGCACCGGGACAGGGGAGACCCAGTACTTC. The chain has TRBV11-1 and TRBJ2-5, with 9 bases matching TRBD1. Germline V lookup: CDR1 SGHAT, CDR2 FQDESV (reference sequence). With 5 bases clipped from V and 5 bases from J, the junction kept 3 bases outside the gene matches. This CDR3 comprises 13 residues.